This passage covers 23 T cell receptor beta chains from one sample sequenced in a study of cytomegalovirus exposure and HLA in healthy donors. Both 60 Vbeta primers and 13 Jbeta primers went into the PCR. Generated by immunoSEQ multiplex PCR, the TCRdb table keeps only in-frame clones and is missing some. The data show 150,000 to 200,000 clones, roughly 72% seen once. Sample: PBMCs. These receptors were obtained from a man aged 40-50 years in good health and CMV-seropositive.

This clone was observed a single time. The chain uses TRBV11-1 and TRBJ2-7; 10 bases line up with TRBD1. J gave up 3 bases and V 7 bases, and 9 bases lay outside the gene matches. This CDR3 is built from 15 residues. CDR1 is SGHAT and CDR2 is FQDESV in the germline V gene (reference sequence). CDR3 bases: TGTGCCAGCACCATTGGGGACAGGGGAAACTACGAGCAGTACTTC. Its protein is CASTIGDRGNYEQYF.

The rearrangement joins TRBV6-6 to TRBJ2-7; the match to TRBD2 covers 8 bases. The CDR3 extends over 16 amino acids. J was trimmed by 7 bases and V by 5 bases; bases with no gene match: 16. CDR1 and CDR2 (germline): MNHNY, SVGAGI (reference sequence). The CDR3 nucleotides read TGTGCCAGCAGTGGCCGGGGGTCGGGGGGGGACTGGGAGCAGTACTTC. This codes for CASSGRGSGGDWEQYF.

In this sample, this clone turned up once. The genes are TRBV2 and TRBJ2-5; 10 bases are shared with TRBD1. With V trimmed by 0 bases and J by 4 bases, 2 bases remained unmatched. The CDR3 runs 15 residues. In germline, CDR1 is SNHLY, CDR2 FYNNEI. The chain's CDR3 is CASSEARTGGETQYF. The CDR3 coding sequence is TGTGCCAGCAGTGAAGCGCGGACAGGGGGAGAGACCCAGTACTTC.

The chain recombines TRBV9 with TRBJ2-3, with TRBD1 matching over 8 bases. The CDR3 contains 15 residues. Germline loops: CDR1 SGDLS, CDR2 YYNGEE. J lost 3 bases, V lost 1 base, and 4 bases had no gene match. CDR3 residues: CASSVRTGKTDTQYF. CDR3 bases: TGTGCCAGCAGCGTAAGGACAGGGAAGACAGATACGCAGTATTTT.

V usage is TRBV7-2 and J usage is TRBJ2-5; 10 bases are shared with TRBD2. CDR1 SGHTA and CDR2 FQGNSA come from the germline V gene. This CDR3 region has 18 residues. V lost 1 base to trimming and J lost 5 bases; unmatched junction nucleotides: 13. The DNA of the CDR3 is TGTGCCAGCAGCTTAGACCCCCGGAGCGGGGGGGCCTGGGAGACCCAGTACTTC. Amino acids: CASSLDPRSGGAWETQYF.

The V and J genes are TRBV14 and TRBJ1-1; 7 bases agree with TRBD1. V lost 8 bases, J lost 0 bases, and 9 bases stayed unmatched. Looked up from germline, CDR1 is SGHDN and CDR2 is FVKESK. The CDR3 consists of 15 residues. CDR3 bases: TGTGCCAGCGGAGGATCCCAGGGGGTGAACACTGAAGCTTTCTTT. Protein product: CASGGSQGVNTEAFF.

V is TRBV5-4 and J is TRBJ2-7; TRBD1 aligns across 7 bases. The length of the CDR3 is 16 residues. Germline trimming cut 0 bases from V and 5 bases from J; bases unmatched to any gene: 11. The germline V gene has CDR1 SGHNT and CDR2 YYREEE (reference sequence). The CDR3 here is CASSLGTGALGNEQYF. The CDR3 DNA sequence: TGTGCCAGCAGCTTGGGAACAGGGGCCCTGGGAAACGAGCAGTACTTC.

This clone was seen a few times. The genes are TRBV5-4 and TRBJ2-3; 9 bases map to TRBD2. The length of the CDR3 is 16 residues. Per germline, CDR1 SGHNT and CDR2 YYREEE (reference sequence). Trimming took 0 bases from V and 0 from J; bases not matched to a gene: 2. CDR3 in DNA: TGTGCCAGCAGCTTGGCGCGGGGGGGAAGCACAGATACGCAGTATTTT. Its translation is CASSLARGGSTDTQYF. The whole variable domain, filled in from reference TRBV5-4 and TRBJ2-3, reads ETGVTQSPTHLIKTRGQQVTLRCSSQSGHNTVSWYQQALGQGPQFIFQYYREEENGRGNFPPRFSGLQFPNYSSELNVNALELDDSALYLCASSLARGGSTDTQYFGPGTRLTVL.

The J gene is TRBJ2-7, the V gene TRBV7-6, with 12 bases fitting TRBD2. Germline CDR1 SGHVS, CDR2 FNYEAQ. CDR3 length: 15 residues. Unmatched junction bases numbered 6, after V lost 5 bases and J lost 4 bases. The CDR3 loop reads CASSLTSGGHYEQYF. The CDR3 nucleotides are TGTGCCAGCAGCCTTACTAGCGGGGGGCATTACGAGCAGTACTTC. Filled out from reference TRBV7-6 and TRBJ2-7, the complete variable domain reads GAGVSQSPRYKVTKRGQDVALRCDPISGHVSLYWYRQALGQGPEFLTYFNYEAQQDKSGLPNDRFSAERPEGSISTLTIQRTEQRDSAMYRCASSLTSGGHYEQYFGPGTRLTVT.

The gene calls are TRBV6-5 and TRBJ2-2, with D maybe TRBD2 (6 bases). The V end lost 6 bases, the J end lost 7 bases, and 15 bases lay between the germline ends. CDR1 and CDR2 from the germline V gene are MNHEY and SVGAGI. The CDR3 covers 14 residues. CDR3 residues: CASREGRENGELFF. CDR3 DNA sequence: TGTGCCAGCAGGGAGGGACGGGAGAACGGGGAGCTGTTTTTT.

This clone turned up a few times. The genes are TRBV7-2 and TRBJ2-2; a weak D match, TRBD1 (5 bases). CDR1 and CDR2 from the germline V gene are SGHTA and FQGNSA. CDR3 length: 15 residues. Trimming removed 5 bases at V and 2 bases at J, with 12 bases between. CDR3 amino acids: CASSPGPTNTGELFF. Written as DNA, the CDR3 is TGTGCCAGCAGCCCAGGGCCGACAAACACCGGGGAGCTGTTTTTT.

This clone appeared a few times. This sequence joins TRBV10-3 and TRBJ2-7; TRBD1 might be the D (5 bases). The CDR3 runs to 15 residues. The V end was cut by 3 bases, the J end by 2 bases, with 14 bases between. Germline CDR1 and CDR2: ENHRY and SYGVKD. CDR3 nucleotide sequence: TGTGCCATCAGTGACGGTATCAGGGCCCCCTACGAGCAGTACTTC. It yields the protein CAISDGIRAPYEQYF.

This chain links TRBV28 with TRBJ2-3; 8 bases are a match to TRBD1. The CDR3 runs 15 residues. J lost 1 base, V lost 6 bases, and 6 bases had no gene match. Germline V gene lookup returns CDR1 MDHEN and CDR2 SYDVKM. The CDR3, as DNA: TGTGCCAGCAGCCCCGGACAGGGTGGCACAGATACGCAGTATTTT. Translated: CASSPGQGGTDTQYF.

This clone has at least ten counts. The chain employs TRBV5-6 and TRBJ1-4; a possible D gene is TRBD1 (5 bases). The CDR3 totals 16 residues. Trimming left V 0 bases short and J 3 bases short, with 12 bases between. Germline CDR1 is SGHDT and CDR2 is YYEEEE. The CDR3 here is CASSLGSRAANEKLFF. CDR3 DNA: TGTGCCAGCAGCTTGGGGTCCAGGGCAGCTAATGAAAAACTGTTTTTT.

V usage is TRBV5-4 and J usage is TRBJ1-6, with 11 bases lining up with TRBD1. CDR3 length: 17 residues. Germline V gene lookup returns CDR1 SGHNT and CDR2 YYREEE (reference sequence). Germline trimming cut 2 bases from V and 8 bases from J; bases unmatched to any gene: 9. CDR3: CASSFTLRTGGYSPLHF. The CDR3, as DNA: TGTGCCAGCAGCTTCACCCTTAGGACAGGGGGCTATTCACCCCTCCACTTT.

The genes are TRBV15 and TRBJ2-2; D is possibly TRBD2 (5 bases). Trimming pared 3 bases from V and 8 bases from J, leaving 7 bases between. CDR3 length: 12 amino acids. Germline V gene sequence: CDR1 LNHNV, CDR2 YYDKDF (reference sequence). In DNA form, the CDR3 reads TGTGCCACCAGCAGCCCGGGGGGGGAGCTGTTTTTT. Translating it yields CATSSPGGELFF.

This clone occurred a few times. The sample has other DNA sequences that encode this CDR3 too. V and J are TRBV5-1 and TRBJ1-2; D may be TRBD1 (5 bases). V lost 4 bases and J 4 bases, leaving 11 bases between the germline ends. Germline CDR1 and CDR2: SGHRS and YFSETQ. CDR3 length: 13 amino acids. Here the CDR3 reads CASSVGQGYGYTF. The CDR3 DNA is TGCGCCAGCAGCGTGGGGCAGGGCTATGGCTACACCTTC.

V and J are TRBV6-6 and TRBJ1-1; the match to TRBD1 covers 8 bases. The CDR3 is made up of 15 amino acids. The trim removed 5 bases at V and 3 bases at J, leaving 8 bases unmatched. Germline V gene sequence: CDR1 MNHNY, CDR2 SVGAGI (reference sequence). The CDR3 DNA follows: TGTGCCAGCAGTCCCGGACAGGGCGTGTACACTGAAGCTTTCTTT. It yields the protein CASSPGQGVYTEAFF.

This clone has just a few counts. The chain employs TRBV6-6 and TRBJ1-4; 7 bases fit TRBD1. Germline V gene sequence: CDR1 MNHNY, CDR2 SVGAGI (reference sequence). The CDR3 extends over 15 amino acids. Germline trimming cut 6 bases from V and 7 bases from J; bases unmatched to any gene: 11. In nucleotides, the CDR3 is TGTGCCAGCAGACGCGTGACAGGGATCGGTGAAAAACTGTTTTTT. It codes for CASRRVTGIGEKLFF.

This clone was found once. This chain links TRBV19 with TRBJ2-4; D is undetermined. The V end was cut by 5 bases, the J end by 0 bases, with 8 bases between. CDR1 and CDR2 (germline): LNHDA, SQIVND (reference sequence). The CDR3 runs to 14 residues. CDR3 residues: CASSALGAKNIQYF. The CDR3 DNA reads TGTGCCAGTAGTGCCCTCGGAGCCAAAAACATTCAGTACTTC. The full variable domain, with the rest looked up from reference TRBV19 and TRBJ2-4, is DGGITQSPKYLFRKEGQNVTLSCEQNLNHDAMYWYRQDPGQGLRLIYYSQIVNDFQKGDIAEGYSVSREKKESFPLTVTSAQKNPTAFYLCASSALGAKNIQYFGAGTRLSVL.

The genes are TRBV6-6 and TRBJ2-5; D is perhaps TRBD1 (5 bases). The CDR3 loop spans 15 amino acids. Germline V gene sequence: CDR1 MNHNY, CDR2 SVGAGI (reference sequence). Trimming took 0 bases from V and 5 from J, leaving 13 bases between them. CDR3 sequence reads: CASSYSSQAWETQYF. CDR3 sequence (DNA): TGTGCCAGCAGTTACTCGTCACAGGCCTGGGAGACCCAGTACTTC.

This clone has just one count. The J gene is TRBJ2-1, the V gene TRBV7-3; 7 bases fit TRBD1. J gave up 6 bases and V 5 bases, and 4 bases lay outside the gene matches. Germline values: CDR1 SGHTA, CDR2 FQGTGA. This CDR3 region has 13 residues. The CDR3 region is CASSMTGTNEQFF. CDR3 in DNA: TGTGCCAGCAGCATGACAGGGACCAATGAGCAGTTCTTC.

The chain couples TRBV6-1 to TRBJ1-1; D possibly corresponds to TRBD1 (5 bases). The CDR3 consists of 15 residues. V dropped 2 bases and J dropped 1 base, with 11 bases sitting between them. Germline CDR1 is MNHNS and CDR2 is SASEGT. The CDR3 region has the DNA TGTGCCAGCAGTGAAACTGGCAGGGCGAACACTGAAGCTTTCTTT. Translating gives CASSETGRANTEAFF.